The rows below give T cell receptor beta chains drawn from one sample of a study of long-term antiretroviral therapy in people with HIV. Generated by immunoSEQ multiplex PCR, the TCRdb table keeps only in-frame clones and is missing some. In the table there are tens of thousands of clones, around 87% of which are singletons. The sequenced sample was unsorted PBMCs, obtained 2.6 years after starting antiretroviral therapy. The receptors come from a woman in her 50s with HIV. The CDR3 runs from the conserved cysteine through the conserved F or W. The D gene is left open where the match is weak. Expanded clones are given a class, and other clones once, few, many or no size at all.

v_gene	abundance	j_gene	d_gene	CDR3aa	CDR3nt
TRBV28	-	TRBJ2-1	TRBD2	CASSLFTRGRTSGYYNEQFF	TGTGCCAGCAGTTTATTTACTCGAGGCCGGACTAGCGGCTACTACAATGAGCAGTTCTTC
TRBV5-6	-	TRBJ2-1	-	CASSPPGYNEQFF	TGTGCCAGCAGCCCCCCCGGGTACAATGAGCAGTTCTTC
TRBV14	few	TRBJ1-2	-	CASSQGYTDHHNF	TGTGCCAGCAGCCAAGGATATACAGATCACCATAACTTC
TRBV5-6	-	TRBJ2-3	-	CASSFDSAQYF	TGTGCCAGCAGCTTCGACAGCGCGCAGTATTTT
TRBV7-9	-	TRBJ2-7	-	CASRDGITYEQYF	TGTGCCAGCAGAGATGGGATAACCTACGAGCAGTACTTC
TRBV5-4	-	TRBJ1-2	TRBD1	CASSYSRDRGLGYTF	TGCGCCAGCAGCTACAGCCGGGACAGGGGACTTGGCTACACCTTC
TRBV9	-	TRBJ2-3	TRBD2	CASSVGIGGGTDTQYF	TGTGCCAGCAGCGTAGGGATCGGGGGGGGCACAGATACGCAGTATTTT
TRBV7-9	-	TRBJ1-1	-	CASGKQANFEAFF	TGTGCCAGCGGAAAACAGGCTAACTTTGAAGCTTTCTTT
TRBV7-2	-	TRBJ2-7	-	CASSSTRPGYEQYF	TGTGCCAGCAGCTCGACTAGGCCAGGATACGAGCAGTACTTC
TRBV5-4	-	TRBJ2-1	-	CASSLWIGNYNEQFF	TGTGCCAGCAGCCTGTGGATCGGGAACTACAATGAGCAGTTCTTC
TRBV5-1	-	TRBJ2-3	-	CASRETSASTDTQYF	TGCGCCAGCAGAGAGACTTCTGCTAGCACAGATACGCAGTATTTT
TRBV7-9	-	TRBJ2-5	-	CASSLIQEETQYF	TGTGCCAGCAGCTTAATTCAGGAAGAGACCCAGTACTTC
TRBV4-1	-	TRBJ2-7	TRBD2	CASSRKLAEVLYEQYF	TGCGCCAGCAGCCGAAAACTAGCGGAAGTTTTATACGAGCAGTACTTC
TRBV14	few	TRBJ2-5	-	CASSQFFAKETQYF	TGTGCCAGCAGCCAATTTTTTGCCAAAGAGACCCAGTACTTC
TRBV5-6	-	TRBJ2-7	TRBD1	CASSPGQLETYF	TGTGCCAGCAGCCCGGGACAGTTGGAAACGTACTTC
TRBV6-1	-	TRBJ2-2	TRBD2	CASSAWTSGRTGELFF	TGTGCCAGCAGTGCTTGGACTAGCGGGAGGACCGGGGAGCTGTTTTTT
TRBV27	-	TRBJ1-1	-	CASRPGLLNTEAFF	TGTGCCAGCAGACCGGGACTTCTGAACACTGAAGCTTTCTTT
TRBV9	-	TRBJ1-1	-	CASSVGPSNTEAFF	TGTGCCAGCAGCGTAGGCCCCTCGAACACTGAAGCTTTCTTT
TRBV18	-	TRBJ2-3	-	CASSPQGQLTDTQYF	TGTGCCAGCTCACCTCAGGGCCAGCTCACAGATACGCAGTATTTT
TRBV6-1	-	TRBJ2-7	-	CASSESRRPYEQYF	TGTGCCAGCAGTGAAAGTAGAAGGCCCTACGAGCAGTACTTC
TRBV9	-	TRBJ2-2	-	CASSVGAHTNTGELFF	TGTGCCAGCAGCGTAGGGGCACACACGAACACCGGGGAGCTGTTTTTT
TRBV10-3	few	TRBJ1-2	-	CAISESGGYGYTF	TGTGCCATCAGTGAGTCTGGGGGTTACGGCTACACCTTC
TRBV6-6	few	TRBJ2-7	-	CASSWRHSSYEQYF	TGTGCCAGCAGTTGGCGGCACTCCTCCTACGAGCAGTACTTC
TRBV5-1	once	TRBJ2-7	-	CASSGEYEQYF	TGCGCCAGCAGCGGGGAGTACGAGCAGTACTTC
TRBV28	once	TRBJ2-3	-	CASRGFGTQYF	TGTGCCAGCCGCGGTTTCGGTACGCAGTATTTT
TRBV27	few	TRBJ1-5	-	CASSNGPDQPQHF	TGTGCCAGCAGTAACGGACCTGATCAGCCCCAGCATTTT